This T cell receptor beta chain was captured in a study of technical replicates of blood from several donors. TCRdb's copy holds only in-frame clones and misses some; the assay was immunoSEQ multiplex PCR. The sample consists of around 83,000 clones, roughly 94% of them appearing once. Trimming at V came to 2 bases and at J to 7 bases, leaving 10 bases not matched to a gene. The CDR3 extends over 15 amino acids. Germline V lookup: CDR1 SNHLY, CDR2 FYNNEI. The chain joins TRBV2 to TRBJ2-5; 7 nucleotides align to TRBD2. This TCR was recovered from a human donor in good health. The sequenced sample consisted of T cells isolated from PBMCs. CDR3 bases: TGTGCCAGCAGTGAAAGGGCGGGAGATTCCTGGACCCAGTACTTC. This encodes CASSERAGDSWTQYF.